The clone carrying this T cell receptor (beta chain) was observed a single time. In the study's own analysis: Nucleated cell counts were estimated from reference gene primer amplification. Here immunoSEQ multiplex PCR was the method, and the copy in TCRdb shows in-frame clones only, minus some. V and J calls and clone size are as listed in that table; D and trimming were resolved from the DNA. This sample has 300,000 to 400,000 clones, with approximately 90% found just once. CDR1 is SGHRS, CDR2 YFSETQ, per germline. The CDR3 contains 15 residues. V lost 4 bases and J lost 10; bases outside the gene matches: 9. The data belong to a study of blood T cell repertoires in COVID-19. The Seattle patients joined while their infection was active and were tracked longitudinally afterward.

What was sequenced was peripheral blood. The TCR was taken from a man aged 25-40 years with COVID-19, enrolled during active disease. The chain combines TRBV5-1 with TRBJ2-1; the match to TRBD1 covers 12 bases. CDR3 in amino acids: CASSAGDRGLSEQFF. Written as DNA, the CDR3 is TGCGCCAGCAGCGCGGGGGACAGGGGGCTTTCGGAGCAGTTCTTC.